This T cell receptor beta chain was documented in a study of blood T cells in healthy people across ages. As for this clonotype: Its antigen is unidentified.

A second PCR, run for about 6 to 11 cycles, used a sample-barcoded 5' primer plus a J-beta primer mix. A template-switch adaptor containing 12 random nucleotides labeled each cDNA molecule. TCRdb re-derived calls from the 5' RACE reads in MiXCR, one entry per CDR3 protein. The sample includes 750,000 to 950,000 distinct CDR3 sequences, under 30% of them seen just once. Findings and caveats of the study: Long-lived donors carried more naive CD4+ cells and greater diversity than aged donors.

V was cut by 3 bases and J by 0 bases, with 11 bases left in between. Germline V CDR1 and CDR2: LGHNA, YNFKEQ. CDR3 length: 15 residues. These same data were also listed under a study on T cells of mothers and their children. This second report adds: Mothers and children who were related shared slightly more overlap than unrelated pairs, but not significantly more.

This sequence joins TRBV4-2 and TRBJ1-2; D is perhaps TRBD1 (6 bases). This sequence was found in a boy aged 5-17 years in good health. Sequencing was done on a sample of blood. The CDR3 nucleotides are TGTGCCAGCAGCCAGGGGGCTTTAGCTAACTATGGCTACACCTTC. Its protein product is CASSQGALANYGYTF.